What follows are 20 T cell receptor beta chains derived from one specimen sequenced in a study of CD8 T cells in Susac syndrome (dated by TCRdb to between 2017 and 2020). The protocol used for the library was the immunoSEQ multiplex PCR assay. RNA was extracted with the RNeasy kit and roughly 0.5 to 1 ug was reverse transcribed using random hexamers. Clones were called with MiXCR by TCRdb after fastp trimmed the public reads at Q25, and only in-frame beta chains were retained. Entries are consolidated by CDR3 protein sequence, retaining the most common genes and DNA. This sample has under 200,000 distinct CDR3 sequences in its table, and about 95% of those were observed once. The leading ten clones occupy about 0.13% of the sample. The sequencing sample was made of CD4+ T cells from PBMCs. The receptor source for this set is a human donor in good health.

This rearrangement joins TRBV29-1 to TRBJ1-2; D remains ambiguous. The CDR3 covers 11 residues. Trimming stripped 7 bases from V and 3 bases from J, with 9 bases between. The germline V gene encodes CDR1 SQVTM and CDR2 ANQGSEA. In nucleotides, the CDR3 is TGCAGCGCCCGATCTGACTATGGCTACACCTTC. Translating gives CSARSDYGYTF.

The V and J genes are TRBV5-4 and TRBJ2-5; D gene unclear. The CDR3 consists of 13 residues. Trimming stripped 3 bases from V and 4 bases from J, with 10 bases between. The germline V gene encodes CDR1 SGHNT and CDR2 YYREEE (reference sequence). The CDR3 region is CASSSARGETQYF. DNA for the CDR3: TGTGCCAGCAGCTCAGCACGAGGAGAGACCCAGTACTTC. The whole variable domain, filled in from reference TRBV5-4 and TRBJ2-5, reads ETGVTQSPTHLIKTRGQQVTLRCSSQSGHNTVSWYQQALGQGPQFIFQYYREEENGRGNFPPRFSGLQFPNYSSELNVNALELDDSALYLCASSSARGETQYFGPGTRLLVL.

The chain joins TRBV20-1 to TRBJ2-7; D call uncertain. The length of the CDR3 is 11 residues. Trimming removed 5 bases at V and 6 bases at J, with 11 bases between. CDR1 is DFQATT and CDR2 is SNEGSKA in the germline V gene (reference sequence). This CDR3 is CSAPLVGEQYF. The CDR3 nucleotides read TGCAGTGCTCCTCTCGTGGGCGAGCAGTACTTC.

The chain employs TRBV11-1 and TRBJ2-1; D remains unclear. The CDR3 length is 13 residues. Germline CDR1 and CDR2: SGHAT and FQDESV (reference sequence). V was pared by 4 bases and J by 2 bases, with 6 bases between. The CDR3 bases are TGTGCCAGCAGCTCCAACCCCTACAATGAGCAGTTCTTC. This sequence encodes CASSSNPYNEQFF.

J is TRBJ1-2 and V is TRBV5-4, with TRBD1 as a possible D gene (6 bases). V was cut by 0 bases and J by 2 bases, with 11 bases left in between. Per germline, CDR1 SGHNT and CDR2 YYREEE (reference sequence). The CDR3 spans 15 residues. The DNA for the CDR3 is TGTGCCAGCAGCTTGGTACAGGGCAGGAACTATGGCTACACCTTC. This codes for CASSLVQGRNYGYTF.

The J gene is TRBJ2-5, the V gene TRBV7-3, with a tentative D call TRBD1 (6 bases). This CDR3 has 13 residues. Trimming removed 2 bases from V and 5 bases from J, with 9 bases in between. Germline V gene data show CDR1 as SGHTA and CDR2 as FQGTGA. The CDR3 nucleotides read TGTGCCAGCAGCTTAGGGGGCGACGAGACCCAGTACTTC. Amino acid sequence: CASSLGGDETQYF.

J is TRBJ1-3 and V is TRBV11-2; D unclear. Germline V gives CDR1 SGHAT, CDR2 FQNNGV. The CDR3 is 15 amino acids. The V and J ends lost 0 bases and 0 bases respectively, with 6 bases between them. The CDR3 DNA reads TGTGCCAGCAGCTTAGATTTCGGCTCTGGAAACACCATATATTTT. The encoded protein is CASSLDFGSGNTIYF.

This chain links TRBV29-1 with TRBJ1-4; the D gene is possibly TRBD1 (5 bases). The germline V gene has CDR1 SQVTM and CDR2 ANQGSEA. The CDR3 covers 13 residues. V was cut by 4 bases and J by 4 bases, with 10 bases left in between. CDR3 amino acids: CSVVAGHNEKLFF. The CDR3 nucleotides read TGCAGCGTTGTTGCCGGACATAATGAAAAACTGTTTTTT.

The J gene is TRBJ2-3, the V gene TRBV12-3 or TRBV12-4; TRBD2 is a possible D gene (7 bases). The CDR3 sequence is 14 residues long. V was clipped by 7 bases and J by 2 bases, with 13 bases between them. The CDR3 DNA follows: TGTGCCAGCACCGCGGGGGCTGCCACAGATACGCAGTATTTT. Residues: CASTAGAATDTQYF.

The CDR3 DNA reads as TGCGCCAGCAGCTTGGCCGGACTAGCGGGGGACCCGGCCCAGTACTTC. Residues: CASSLAGLAGDPAQYF. The gene calls are TRBV5-1 and TRBJ2-5; 13 bases match TRBD2. The CDR3 has 16 residues. CDR1 is SGHRS and CDR2 is YFSETQ in the germline V gene. Trimming took 0 bases from V and 9 from J; bases not matched to a gene: 8.

The CDR3: CASSPSSGGFYNEQFF. The CDR3 DNA follows: TGTGCCAGCAGTCCCTCGAGCGGGGGGTTCTACAATGAGCAGTTCTTC. The V call is TRBV12-3 or TRBV12-4, the J call TRBJ2-1, with 9 bases identical to TRBD2. Trimming took 5 bases from V and 3 from J; bases not matched to a gene: 8. CDR3 length: 16 residues.

The chain has TRBV20-1 and TRBJ2-3, with D unresolved. This CDR3 spans 14 amino acids. Germline CDR1 reads DFQATT; CDR2 reads SNEGSKA (reference sequence). The ends were cut back, 1 base at V and 0 bases at J, with 8 bases in the middle. The CDR3 DNA reads as TGCAGTGCTAGAGTTGGTAGGAGCACAGATACGCAGTATTTT. Translation: CSARVGRSTDTQYF.

The V and J genes are TRBV7-9 and TRBJ2-7; D uncertain. From germline, CDR1 is SEHNR and CDR2 FQNEAQ (reference sequence). The CDR3 is made up of 12 amino acids. V was cut by 4 bases and J by 6 bases, with 10 bases left in between. The DNA of the CDR3 is TGTGCCAGCAGCTCTACAGTCCCCGAGCAGTACTTC. Protein: CASSSTVPEQYF. Combining the CDR3 with reference TRBV7-9 and TRBJ2-7 gives the whole variable domain DTGVSQNPRHKITKRGQNVTFRCDPISEHNRLYWYRQTLGQGPEFLTYFQNEAQLEKSRLLSDRFSAERPKGSFSTLEIQRTEQGDSAMYLCASSSTVPEQYFGPGTRLTVT.

The rearrangement joins TRBV15 to TRBJ2-3, with a weak D call TRBD2 (5 bases). Trimming removed 6 bases from V and 3 bases from J, with 13 bases in between. Germline V CDR1 and CDR2: LNHNV, YYDKDF (reference sequence). CDR3 length equals 14 residues. The CDR3 sequence: CATRVGGGTDTQYF. Written as DNA, the CDR3 is TGTGCCACCAGGGTAGGAGGCGGGACAGATACGCAGTATTTT.

This chain uses TRBV4-2 with TRBJ1-5; unclear D gene. Trimming cost V 0 bases and J 7 bases, with 13 bases left between them. Germline V gene lookup returns CDR1 LGHNA and CDR2 YNFKEQ. The length of the CDR3 is 15 residues. CDR3 DNA sequence: TGTGCCAGCAGCCAAGATCGGCAGGAGGGCCAGCCCCAGCATTTT. Protein product: CASSQDRQEGQPQHF.

V and J are TRBV6-2 or TRBV6-3 and TRBJ2-3, with a tentative D call TRBD1 (5 bases). Germline V lookup: CDR1 MNHEY, CDR2 SVGEGT. This CDR3 has 15 amino acids. Trimming cost V 2 bases and J 0 bases, with 9 bases left between them. CDR3 sequence reads: CASSYDDRSTDTQYF. The CDR3, as DNA: TGTGCCAGCAGTTACGACGACAGAAGCACAGATACGCAGTATTTT.

J is TRBJ2-1 and V is TRBV4-3, with a weak D call TRBD2 (5 bases). Germline CDR1 is LGHNA and CDR2 is YSLEER. The CDR3 covers 14 residues. Trimming pared 0 bases from V and 12 bases from J, leaving 15 bases between. CDR3 sequence: CASSQDSTTMRQFF. The CDR3 DNA sequence: TGCGCCAGCAGCCAAGATTCGACTACAATGAGGCAGTTCTTC.

This sequence joins TRBV30 and TRBJ1-4; D gene ambiguous. This CDR3 contains 13 residues. The V and J ends lost 8 bases and 8 bases respectively, with 18 bases between them. The germline gives CDR1 GTSNPN, CDR2 SVGIG (reference sequence). The CDR3 sequence: CALSWQSVEKLFF. As DNA, the CDR3 is TGTGCCCTGAGTTGGCAGAGCGTAGAAAAACTGTTTTTT.

The genes are TRBV14 and TRBJ2-6; D remains ambiguous. CDR1 is SGHDN and CDR2 is FVKESK in the germline V gene. The CDR3 spans 15 residues. V shed 1 base and J shed 2 bases, with 6 bases lying between them. The CDR3: CASSQALPGANVLTF. CDR3 nucleotides: TGTGCCAGCAGCCAAGCATTACCTGGGGCCAACGTCCTGACTTTC.

The chain has TRBV10-3 and TRBJ1-5; D is ambiguous. The CDR3 runs 14 residues. Trimming removed 4 bases at V and 1 base at J, with 8 bases between. The V gene's germline CDR1 is ENHRY and CDR2 SYGVKD. This CDR3 reads CAISVGLSNQPQHF. DNA for the CDR3: TGTGCCATCAGTGTAGGGCTGAGCAATCAGCCCCAGCATTTT.